These 5 T cell receptor beta chains share one sample of origin, sequenced in a study of blood T cell repertoires in COVID-19. Produced via immunoSEQ multiplex PCR; TCRdb's table is partial and in-frame only. The sample includes 150,000 to 200,000 clones, about 83% of them seen just once. Sequencing was performed on peripheral blood. These receptor sequences come from a man between 70 and 80 years old who had recovered from COVID-19.

V and J are TRBV7-2 and TRBJ2-5, with 7 bases lining up with TRBD1. Trimming removed 4 bases from V and 2 bases from J; junction bases left unmatched: 7. The CDR3 totals 15 residues. Germline V gene lookup returns CDR1 SGHTA and CDR2 FQGNSA. CDR3 sequence: CASSSAQTGQETQYF. The CDR3 bases are TGTGCCAGCAGCTCAGCCCAGACAGGGCAAGAGACCCAGTACTTC.

The chain combines TRBV9 with TRBJ1-4, with 7 bases matching TRBD1. Germline CDR1 is SGDLS and CDR2 is YYNGEE. The CDR3 runs to 14 residues. The V segment lost 4 bases and the J segment 3 bases; nucleotides outside the gene matches: 3. The CDR3 loop is CASSPGQPNEKLFF. Here the CDR3 DNA reads TGTGCCAGCAGCCCGGGACAGCCTAATGAAAAACTGTTTTTT. The full variable domain, rest sourced from reference TRBV9 and TRBJ1-4, is DSGVTQTPKHLITATGQRVTLRCSPRSGDLSVYWYQQSLDQGLQFLIQYYNGEERAKGNILERFSAQQFPDLHSELNLSSLELGDSALYFCASSPGQPNEKLFFGSGTQLSVL.

The rearrangement joins TRBV6-2 or TRBV6-3 to TRBJ1-3; TRBD1 matches 8 bases. The germline V gene encodes CDR1 MNHEY and CDR2 SVGEGT. V shed 0 bases and J 3 bases; nucleotides not matched to a gene: 4. The CDR3 totals 16 residues. DNA of the CDR3: TGTGCCAGCAGTTACTCAAGGACAGGGAGTGGAAACACCATATATTTT. Its protein product is CASSYSRTGSGNTIYF.

The chain recombines TRBV7-8 with TRBJ2-1; 10 positions match TRBD2. Germline CDR1 reads SGHVS; CDR2 reads FQNEAQ. The CDR3 length is 18 residues. The J segment lost 7 bases and the V segment lost 0 bases, leaving 12 bases of the junction unmatched. The CDR3, as DNA: TGTGCCAGCAGCTTAGCCCGGAGGCTAGCGGGAGTAAGGAATGAGCAGTTCTTC. Its protein product is CASSLARRLAGVRNEQFF.

This rearrangement joins TRBV4-1 to TRBJ2-7; D possibly corresponds to TRBD1 (5 bases). The germline CDR1 and CDR2 sequences are MGHRA and YSYEKL. Trimming cost V 1 base and J 0 bases, with 13 bases left between them. CDR3 length equals 16 residues. The CDR3 sequence: CASSQGGRRYSYEQYF. The CDR3 DNA follows: TGCGCCAGCAGCCAAGGGGGCAGAAGGTACTCCTACGAGCAGTACTTC.